The T cell receptor beta chain described here comes from a study of shared clonotypes between healthy human individuals. Germline V CDR1 and CDR2: SGHRS, YFSETQ. V was trimmed by 3 bases and J by 1 base, leaving 13 bases between them. The CDR3 is made up of 15 amino acids. The table came from immunoSEQ multiplex PCR; TCRdb's copy has only in-frame clones and leaves some out. The sample records a few million clones, 90% to 97% being singletons. This chain connects TRBV5-1 to TRBJ1-1; tentative D call: TRBD1 (5 bases). The sample consisted of naive CD4+ T cells sorted from blood. The subset is: CD45RA+ positively selected. The TCR sequence derives from a man between 18 and 35 years old in good health. CDR3 sequence: CASSSQGTANTEAFF. The CDR3 DNA is TGCGCCAGCAGCTCCCAAGGGACCGCGAACACTGAAGCTTTCTTT.